Listed below are T cell receptor beta chains from one sample, sequenced in a study of T-cell reconstitution after alpha-beta-depleted transplantation in children. MiXCR, applied by TCRdb to the PCR reads, yields one record per CDR3 protein. This table holds about 600,000 distinct CDR3 sequences, under 12% found once. The sample here was PBMCs from the stem cell graft donor, taken from the stem cell graft. The receptors originated from a human donor who donated a stem cell graft to a child with acute myeloid leukemia. CDR3s leave out the opening cysteine and the closing phenylalanine or tryptophan. Fields, in order: J gene, V gene, CDR3 protein.

TRBJ1-5	TRBV7-2	ASSQRWDQPQH
TRBJ2-3	TRBV7-2	ASSLRHADTQY
TRBJ2-5	TRBV9	ASSGVVDTGYQETQY
TRBJ1-2	TRBV7-9	ASSLSPDSSLGYT
TRBJ2-1	TRBV5-1	ASSLETGLGYNEQF
TRBJ1-4	TRBV29-1	SVEDGGGGKEKLF
TRBJ2-1	TRBV6-1	ATKTGSSYNEQF
TRBJ2-2	TRBV7-9	ASSFHPGRTGELF
TRBJ2-7	TRBV6-6	ATRLAGLYEQY
TRBJ2-3	TRBV5-1	ASSFDRGADTQY
TRBJ2-7	TRBV5-1	ASSPHESVGRH
TRBJ1-1	TRBV7-9	ASSLVGPEAF
TRBJ2-7	TRBV29-1	SVGPGDYEQY
TRBJ2-5	TRBV27	ASTRRPSGQETQY
TRBJ2-2	TRBV10-3	AISELSSGNTGELF
TRBJ1-2	TRBV7-2	ASSLSDAGYT
TRBJ2-1	TRBV6-4	ASSTTSEYNEQF
TRBJ2-7	TRBV29-1	SVEVPDRGYEQY
TRBJ2-7	TRBV7-9	ASSADRASDEQY
TRBJ2-7	TRBV6-2/TRBV6-3	ASSYQREQY
TRBJ1-1	TRBV19	ASSIKGGAAEAF
TRBJ1-2	TRBV5-1	ASSLTWDSPLYGYT
TRBJ2-7	TRBV6-2/TRBV6-3	ASSYGIYDLGEQY
TRBJ2-7	TRBV20-1	SARAGRTVIYEQY
TRBJ2-3	TRBV5-1	ASSLALETSGFTDTQY
TRBJ1-1	TRBV30	AWDFSGGEAF
TRBJ2-5	TRBV12-3/TRBV12-4	ASSFGFSRPQETQY
TRBJ2-7	TRBV6-2/TRBV6-3	ASSYIQSYEQY
TRBJ1-1	TRBV29-1	SVDSMNTEAF
TRBJ2-5	TRBV29-1	SSRGGMETQY
TRBJ1-2	TRBV30	AWSLTDYGYT
TRBJ2-3	TRBV29-1	SGRKTDTQY
TRBJ2-5	TRBV20-1	SAREEASGSWGRTQY
TRBJ1-5	TRBV7-8	ASSSSIIMGSNQPQH
TRBJ1-3	TRBV4-1	ASSQDLGGQSGNTIY
TRBJ2-7	TRBV20-1	SAGGGRIYEQY
TRBJ2-1	TRBV10-3	AISESPSDNEQF
TRBJ2-5	TRBV28	ASSPPRMGETQY
TRBJ2-3	TRBV6-1	ASTPGLYTQY
TRBJ2-7	TRBV18	ASSRGRAAYEQY
TRBJ1-2	TRBV4-2	ASSPARGTHYGYT
TRBJ2-3	TRBV5-1	ASSLGDYTFTDTQY
TRBJ2-1	TRBV19	ASSISSNNEQF
TRBJ2-2	TRBV29-1	SVARGTGSGELF
TRBJ2-1	TRBV5-6	ASILGKTLRDEQF
TRBJ2-3	TRBV29-1	SVEGVAGRTDTQY
TRBJ2-5	TRBV7-2	ASTPQGVASETQY
TRBJ2-1	TRBV12-3/TRBV12-4	ASSLGGTDRYNEQF
TRBJ2-2	TRBV30	AWSRGYTGELF
TRBJ2-7	TRBV18	ASSNVGTGDLTYEQY